This record looks at one T cell receptor (beta chain) sequence and its context. Its antigen is currently unknown. RNA transcripts were the source from which TCR beta CDR3 regions were amplified. Investigators did first-round RT-PCR with HTBI primers, then second-round multiplex PCR. TCRdb analysed the multiplex PCR reads with MiXCR anew, one entry per CDR3 protein. Of about 390,000 distinct CDR3 sequences listed, approximately 18% are singletons. The data originate from a study of Graves' ophthalmopathy and Graves' hyperthyroidism. The study's findings and limits: The model reached approximately 70% sensitivity and around 72% specificity for predicting ophthalmopathy progression.

The V end was cut by 7 bases, the J end by 1 base, with 10 bases between. The CDR3 is made up of 13 amino acids. Sequenced input: peripheral blood. The rearrangement links TRBV12-3 or TRBV12-4 to TRBJ1-1; D remains ambiguous. The receptor comes from an adult woman with stable Graves' hyperthyroidism. CDR3 residues: CASKGRPNTEAFF. CDR3 DNA sequence: TGTGCCAGCAAAGGACGGCCGAACACTGAAGCTTTCTTT.